Each of the 28 T cell receptor beta chains below was sequenced from the same sample in a study of CD8 T cells in ankylosing spondylitis. TCRdb re-called the 5' RACE reads with MiXCR, one entry per CDR3 protein. The table records about 390,000 distinct CDR3 sequences, about a fifth of them present only once. General study findings and limits: Several highly homologous variants made up a TCR beta motif, and this motif appeared characteristic of ankylosing spondylitis blood.

Their target antigens are unknown. The sample consisted of blood, either unsorted or a sorted T cell fraction (not recorded which). All receptors come from a male donor with ankylosing spondylitis.

This clonotype was detected a few times. The V gene is TRBV10-2, the J gene TRBJ2-2; weak D call: TRBD2 (6 bases). The CDR3 consists of 13 residues. The ends were cut back, 6 bases at V and 4 bases at J, with 9 bases in the middle. Germline assignment: CDR1 WSHSY and CDR2 SAAADI. CDR3 sequence reads: CASRVAATGELFF. The CDR3 nucleotides read TGCGCCAGCAGGGTAGCGGCCACCGGGGAGCTGTTTTTT.

This clonotype was seen more than once but under ten times. This chain links TRBV20-1 with TRBJ2-2, with 10 bases that match TRBD2. Trimming took 1 base from V and 0 from J; bases not matched to a gene: 8. Per the germline V gene, CDR1 is DFQATT and CDR2 is SNEGSKA (reference sequence). The CDR3 length is 18 residues. CDR3 DNA sequence: TGCAGTGCTAGAGGGACATTTAGCGGGAGGCCGAACACCGGGGAGCTGTTTTTT. Translation gives CSARGTFSGRPNTGELFF.

This clonotype has just a few counts. The chain joins TRBV10-3 to TRBJ2-2, with D unresolved. Germline values: CDR1 ENHRY, CDR2 SYGVKD. This CDR3 region has 12 residues. Trimming removed 6 bases at V and 4 bases at J, with 6 bases between. CDR3: CAIRLGTGELFF. CDR3 sequence (DNA): TGTGCCATCAGACTTGGCACCGGGGAGCTGTTTTTT.

This clonotype was observed a single time. The chain combines TRBV29-1 with TRBJ1-2; 8 bases are shared with TRBD1. Germline values: CDR1 SQVTM, CDR2 ANQGSEA. The CDR3 spans 13 residues. The V and J ends lost 0 bases and 8 bases, in that order; junction bases with no gene match: 5. CDR3 bases: TGCAGCGTTGAAGATCTTCAGGGGGCCGGCTACACCTTC. It specifies CSVEDLQGAGYTF.

V and J are TRBV6-1 and TRBJ2-5; no firm D call. The CDR3 loop spans 12 amino acids. The germline CDR1 and CDR2 sequences are MNHNS and SASEGT. V was pared by 2 bases and J by 3 bases, with 4 bases between. The CDR3 here is CASSEPEETQYF. CDR3 in DNA: TGTGCCAGCAGTGAACCAGAAGAGACCCAGTACTTC.

In its sample, this clonotype was seen a few times. The V and J genes are TRBV5-1 and TRBJ2-3; D is ambiguous. Germline V gene sequence: CDR1 SGHRS, CDR2 YFSETQ. With 1 base removed from V and 0 bases from J, the gap between germline ends came to 9 bases. The CDR3 is 15 residues long. The CDR3 region has the DNA TGCGCCAGCAGCTTGCCGGAACCTAGCACAGATACGCAGTATTTT. It encodes CASSLPEPSTDTQYF.

The genes are TRBV20-1 and TRBJ2-1; TRBD2 matches 8 bases. J gave up 1 base and V 6 bases, and 8 bases lay outside the gene matches. This CDR3 has 15 amino acids. Germline CDR1 is DFQATT and CDR2 is SNEGSKA (reference sequence). CDR3: CSAVSGTGSYNEQFF. The CDR3 nucleotides read TGCAGTGCCGTTAGCGGGACTGGGTCCTACAATGAGCAGTTCTTC.

This clonotype was counted many times. The rearrangement uses TRBV12-3 or TRBV12-4 and TRBJ1-5, with unresolved D. V was clipped by 3 bases and J by 2 bases, with 2 bases between them. The CDR3 sequence is 12 residues long. Here the CDR3 DNA reads TGTGCCAGCAGTTTGGGCAATCAGCCCCAGCATTTT. Translated, it gives CASSLGNQPQHF.

The chain joins TRBV10-3 to TRBJ2-1; 7 bases fit TRBD1. Germline CDR1 ENHRY, CDR2 SYGVKD. J gave up 0 bases and V 5 bases, and 4 bases lay outside the gene matches. The CDR3 extends over 15 amino acids. The CDR3 DNA is TGTGCCATCAGTAAACAGGGGATCTCCTACAATGAGCAGTTCTTC. Translating gives CAISKQGISYNEQFF.

The V gene is TRBV29-1, the J gene TRBJ2-1; 9 bases map to TRBD1. The CDR3 length is 15 residues. Germline CDR1 is SQVTM and CDR2 is ANQGSEA. V lost 2 bases to trimming and J lost 2 bases; unmatched junction nucleotides: 4. The CDR3 region is CSVEPGQGPYNEQFF. For the CDR3, the DNA is TGCAGCGTTGAACCGGGACAGGGACCCTACAATGAGCAGTTCTTC.

In its sample, this clonotype was seen a few times. A read error may explain this, as a much larger clone is one base away. V usage is TRBV20-1 and J usage is TRBJ2-1; the match to TRBD2 covers 12 bases. This CDR3 has 16 amino acids. Germline CDR1 and CDR2: DFQATT and SNEGSKA (reference sequence). For the CDR3, the DNA is TGCTGTGCTAGAGACTGGCTAGCGGGAGGGGGTGATGAGCAGTTCTTC. It translates to CCARDWLAGGGDEQFF.

This clonotype was counted ten times or more. This chain uses TRBV7-6 with TRBJ1-1; D gene unclear. The germline V gene encodes CDR1 SGHVS and CDR2 FNYEAQ. CDR3 length equals 15 residues. Trimming pared 2 bases from V and 1 base from J, leaving 11 bases between. CDR3 region: CASSLNAQSNTEAFF. CDR3 bases: TGTGCCAGCAGCTTAAACGCGCAGTCGAACACTGAAGCTTTCTTT.

This clonotype showed up just a few times. V is TRBV10-3 and J is TRBJ2-7, with 7 bases matching TRBD1. CDR3 size: 12 residues. The junction had 2 bases not matched to a gene; V was cut back by 6 bases and J by 3 bases. Germline V CDR1 and CDR2: ENHRY, SYGVKD. CDR3 in amino acids: CAISRQGYEQYF. CDR3 sequence (DNA): TGTGCCATCAGCAGACAGGGCTACGAGCAGTACTTC.

The chain couples TRBV5-1 to TRBJ1-2, with D perhaps matching TRBD1 (5 bases). Trimming stripped 0 bases from V and 5 bases from J, with 11 bases between. CDR1 is SGHRS and CDR2 is YFSETQ in the germline V gene. CDR3 length: 14 residues. The CDR3 nucleotides are TGCGCCAGCAGCTTGGGGTCGGGGACTTATGGCTACACCTTC. Translated, it gives CASSLGSGTYGYTF.

This clonotype was detected only a few times. The chain employs TRBV4-1 and TRBJ1-2; 7 bases align to TRBD1. The CDR3 is made up of 13 amino acids. CDR1 and CDR2 from the germline V gene are MGHRA and YSYEKL. With 2 bases clipped from V and 7 bases from J, the junction kept 4 bases outside the gene matches. Here the CDR3 reads CASSQRQGFGYTF. The CDR3, as DNA: TGCGCCAGCAGCCAAAGACAGGGTTTTGGCTACACCTTC.

There are a few counts of this clonotype. This sequence joins TRBV9 and TRBJ2-1, with D maybe TRBD2 (5 bases). The CDR3 covers 15 residues. The V end was cut by 3 bases, the J end by 3 bases, with 13 bases between. Germline loops: CDR1 SGDLS, CDR2 YYNGEE. The CDR3 is CASSALAGDYNEQFF. CDR3 bases: TGTGCCAGCAGCGCGCTAGCCGGAGACTACAATGAGCAGTTCTTC.

This clonotype turned up a few times. J is TRBJ2-1 and V is TRBV7-3; 12 positions agree with TRBD2. V trimming: 7 bases; J trimming: 4 bases; junction bases outside the gene matches: 5. Germline V gene data show CDR1 as SGHTA and CDR2 as FQGTGA. The CDR3 consists of 15 residues. The CDR3 here is CASTLAGGGYNEQFF. CDR3 in DNA: TGTGCCAGCACCCTAGCGGGAGGGGGGTACAATGAGCAGTTCTTC.

This clonotype occurred many times. The genes are TRBV11-2 and TRBJ2-3, with 8 bases fitting TRBD2. Per the germline V gene, CDR1 is SGHAT and CDR2 is FQNNGV. With 5 bases clipped from V and 2 bases from J, the junction kept 21 bases outside the gene matches. The CDR3 contains 20 residues. In nucleotides, the CDR3 is TGTGCCAGCAGCATGCCTAGCGGGTCACGTCCCTTACCTTACACAGATACGCAGTATTTT. Translation: CASSMPSGSRPLPYTDTQYF.

This clonotype was seen many times. The genes are TRBV3-1 and TRBJ2-1; D uncertain. Between the trimmed V and J ends, which lost 3 bases and 6 bases, there was a span of 6 bases. This CDR3 spans 12 amino acids. Germline V gene sequence: CDR1 LGHDT, CDR2 YNNKEL (reference sequence). The CDR3 spells CASSHQPNEQFF. For the CDR3, the DNA is TGTGCCAGCAGCCACCAGCCCAATGAGCAGTTCTTC.

The chain joins TRBV5-1 to TRBJ2-3; unclear D gene. Between the trimmed V and J ends, which lost 0 bases and 4 bases, there was a span of 15 bases. This CDR3 region has 16 residues. Looked up from germline, CDR1 is SGHRS and CDR2 is YFSETQ. The CDR3, as DNA: TGCGCCAGCAGCTTGGCCGATAGCTTTGGGGCAGATACGCAGTATTTT. Amino acid sequence: CASSLADSFGADTQYF.

This clonotype was seen a few times. The chain uses TRBV5-6 and TRBJ2-1; 12 bases are shared with TRBD2. The CDR3 sequence is 17 residues long. Germline V lookup: CDR1 SGHDT, CDR2 YYEEEE. With 3 bases clipped from V and 6 bases from J, the junction kept 10 bases outside the gene matches. CDR3 loop: CASSSNYGLAGFNEQFF. The CDR3 DNA follows: TGTGCCAGCAGCTCGAACTATGGACTAGCGGGATTCAATGAGCAGTTCTTC.

The table lists this clonotype with a few counts. The chain recombines TRBV18 with TRBJ2-7, with 9 nucleotides matching TRBD1. Unmatched junction bases numbered 6, after V lost 5 bases and J lost 4 bases. In germline, CDR1 is KGHSH, CDR2 LQKENI. The CDR3 is made up of 14 amino acids. The CDR3: CASSTGQGFYEQYF. The CDR3, as DNA: TGTGCCAGCTCAACGGGACAGGGATTTTACGAGCAGTACTTC.

The genes are TRBV29-1 and TRBJ2-7; D perhaps matches TRBD1 (6 bases). This CDR3 region has 11 residues. CDR1 and CDR2 (germline): SQVTM, ANQGSEA. Trimming cost V 7 bases and J 2 bases, with 9 bases left between them. The CDR3 region has the DNA TGCAGCGGATGGACAGCCTACGAGCAGTACTTC. Residues: CSGWTAYEQYF.

This clonotype turned up a few times. The chain employs TRBV5-1 and TRBJ2-5, with D possibly being TRBD1 (6 bases). The CDR3 sequence is 14 residues long. V gave up 3 bases and J gave up 4 bases, with 13 bases separating them. The germline gives CDR1 SGHRS, CDR2 YFSETQ. This chain's CDR3 is CASSWTAKLETQYF. The CDR3 DNA reads TGCGCCAGCAGCTGGACAGCCAAATTAGAGACCCAGTACTTC.

The sample holds a few counts of this clonotype. The V gene is TRBV10-3, the J gene TRBJ2-1; 7 bases match TRBD2. This CDR3 region has 15 residues. V gave up 6 bases and J gave up 0 bases; unmatched junction bases: 5. The germline V gene has CDR1 ENHRY and CDR2 SYGVKD. The CDR3 reads CAISPRDYSYNEQFF. The DNA of the CDR3 is TGTGCCATCAGCCCTCGGGACTACTCCTACAATGAGCAGTTCTTC.

This clonotype was found a few times. J is TRBJ1-2 and V is TRBV19; D remains ambiguous. CDR1 is LNHDA and CDR2 is SQIVND in the germline V gene (reference sequence). The V end lost 4 bases, the J end lost 1 base, and 7 bases lay between the germline ends. CDR3 size: 13 residues. This CDR3 reads CASSTGNNYGYTF. CDR3 DNA sequence: TGTGCCAGTAGTACCGGCAATAACTATGGCTACACCTTC.

This clonotype was found a few times. V and J are TRBV28 and TRBJ1-4, with TRBD1 as a possible D gene (5 bases). Germline CDR1 MDHEN, CDR2 SYDVKM. Trimming removed 7 bases from V and 2 bases from J, with 11 bases in between. The CDR3 sequence is 14 residues long. The CDR3 nucleotides are TGTGCCAGCAAGACCGGGACTACTAATGAAAAACTGTTTTTT. Amino acids: CASKTGTTNEKLFF.

This clonotype showed up just a few times. J is TRBJ1-5 and V is TRBV12-3 or TRBV12-4, with unresolved D. The CDR3 length is 16 residues. Trimming cost V 1 base and J 5 bases, with 15 bases left between them. The CDR3 sequence is CASSLVAGPGHQPQHF. The CDR3 DNA reads as TGTGCCAGCAGTTTAGTGGCAGGCCCCGGGCATCAGCCCCAGCATTTT.